Here is one T cell receptor (beta chain) with its context. The data originate from a study of blood T cell repertoires in COVID-19. Study-level information: Acute-phase and convalescent COVID-19 samples originated in the United States, Italy and Spain. Sample material is recorded as cDNA or gDNA derived from T cells, B-cell-depleted T cells, or PBMCs.

This CDR3 has 15 amino acids. Per germline, CDR1 SEHNR and CDR2 FQNEAQ (reference sequence). V lost 4 bases, J lost 7 bases, and 5 bases stayed unmatched. Original processing methods: Reference gene primer amplification gave estimated nucleated cell counts. Method: immunoSEQ multiplex PCR; TCRdb's copy keeps in-frame clones and lacks some. The V and J calls and clone size were taken over from that table, and D and trimming were inferred from the DNA. The data contain some 40,000 clones, 69% of them seen just once; the ten biggest clones take up less than 8%. The source is an elderly man with acute or convalescent COVID-19. The chain carries TRBV7-9 and TRBJ1-6; TRBD1 matches at 9 bases. Sequencing was carried out using peripheral blood. CDR3 coding DNA: TGTGCCAGCAGCTATCCGGGACAGGGCAATTCACCCCTCCACTTT. Amino acids: CASSYPGQGNSPLHF.